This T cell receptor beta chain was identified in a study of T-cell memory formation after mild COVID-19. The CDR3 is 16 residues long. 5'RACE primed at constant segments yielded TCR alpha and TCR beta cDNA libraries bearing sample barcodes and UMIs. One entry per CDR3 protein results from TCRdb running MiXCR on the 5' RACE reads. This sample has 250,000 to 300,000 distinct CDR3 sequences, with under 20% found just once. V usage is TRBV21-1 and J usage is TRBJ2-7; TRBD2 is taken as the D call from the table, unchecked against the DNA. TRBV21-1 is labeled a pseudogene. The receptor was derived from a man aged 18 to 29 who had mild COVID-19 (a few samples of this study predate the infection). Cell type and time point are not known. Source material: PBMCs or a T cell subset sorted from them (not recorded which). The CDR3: CAITPSVPSGDYEQYV. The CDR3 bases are TGTGCCATCACCCCCTCGGTACCTAGCGGGGACTACGAGCAGTACGTC.